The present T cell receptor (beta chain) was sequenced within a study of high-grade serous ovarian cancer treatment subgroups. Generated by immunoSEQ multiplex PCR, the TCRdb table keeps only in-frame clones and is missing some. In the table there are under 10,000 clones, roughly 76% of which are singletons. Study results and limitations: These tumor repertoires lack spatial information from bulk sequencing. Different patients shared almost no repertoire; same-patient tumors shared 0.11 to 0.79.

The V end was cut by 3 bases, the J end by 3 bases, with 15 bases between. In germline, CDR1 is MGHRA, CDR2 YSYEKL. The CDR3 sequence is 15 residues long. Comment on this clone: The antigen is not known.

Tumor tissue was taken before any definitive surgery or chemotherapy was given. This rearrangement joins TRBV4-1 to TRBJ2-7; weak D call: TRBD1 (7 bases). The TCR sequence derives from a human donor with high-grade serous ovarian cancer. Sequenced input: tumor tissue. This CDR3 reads CASSQRGTANYEQYF. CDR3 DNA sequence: TGCGCCAGCAGCCAGCGCGGGACAGCCAACTACGAGCAGTACTTC.